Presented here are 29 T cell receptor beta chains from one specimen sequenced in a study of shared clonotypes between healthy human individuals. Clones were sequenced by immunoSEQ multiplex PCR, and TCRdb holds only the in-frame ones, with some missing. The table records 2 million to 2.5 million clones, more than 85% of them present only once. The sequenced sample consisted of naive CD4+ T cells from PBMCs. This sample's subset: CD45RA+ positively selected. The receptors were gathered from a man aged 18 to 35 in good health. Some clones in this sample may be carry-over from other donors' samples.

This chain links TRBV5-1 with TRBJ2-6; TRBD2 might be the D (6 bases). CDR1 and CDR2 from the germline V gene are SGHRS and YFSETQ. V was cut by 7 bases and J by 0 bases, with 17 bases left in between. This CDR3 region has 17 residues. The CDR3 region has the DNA TGCGCCAGCGTCCCTCTCGCGGGGAACTCTGGGGCCAACGTCCTGACTTTC. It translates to CASVPLAGNSGANVLTF.

DNA of the CDR3: TGTGCCAGCAGCTCGACAGACGTCTATGGCTACACCTTC. Its translation: CASSSTDVYGYTF. This rearrangement joins TRBV28 to TRBJ1-2; tentative D call: TRBD1 (5 bases). The CDR3 sequence is 13 residues long. Trimming stripped 6 bases from V and 4 bases from J, with 12 bases between. From germline, CDR1 is MDHEN and CDR2 SYDVKM.

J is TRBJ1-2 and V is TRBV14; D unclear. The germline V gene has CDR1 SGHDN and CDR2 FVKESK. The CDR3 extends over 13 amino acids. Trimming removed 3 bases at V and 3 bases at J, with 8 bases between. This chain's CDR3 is CASSQRVDYGYTF. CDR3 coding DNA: TGTGCCAGCAGCCAGCGGGTCGACTATGGCTACACCTTC.

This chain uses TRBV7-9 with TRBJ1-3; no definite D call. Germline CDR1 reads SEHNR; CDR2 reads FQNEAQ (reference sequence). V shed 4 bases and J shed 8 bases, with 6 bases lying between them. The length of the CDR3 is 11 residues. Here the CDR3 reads CASSSGDTIYF. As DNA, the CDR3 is TGTGCCAGCAGCTCGGGAGACACCATATATTTT.

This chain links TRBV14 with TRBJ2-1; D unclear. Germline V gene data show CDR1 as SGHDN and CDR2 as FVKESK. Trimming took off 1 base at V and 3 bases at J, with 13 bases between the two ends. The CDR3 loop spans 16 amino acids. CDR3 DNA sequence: TGTGCCAGCAGCCAAGTTAAGGGCGGCAGCTACAATGAGCAGTTCTTC. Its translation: CASSQVKGGSYNEQFF.

CDR3 DNA: TGCGCCAGCAGCTTGGGTACAGGGGCGGCCGGGGAGCTGTTTTTT. Its translation is CASSLGTGAAGELFF. V and J are TRBV5-1 and TRBJ2-2; 7 bases map to TRBD1. The CDR3 runs to 15 residues. Germline V gene data show CDR1 as SGHRS and CDR2 as YFSETQ. The trim removed 0 bases at V and 6 bases at J, leaving 5 bases unmatched.

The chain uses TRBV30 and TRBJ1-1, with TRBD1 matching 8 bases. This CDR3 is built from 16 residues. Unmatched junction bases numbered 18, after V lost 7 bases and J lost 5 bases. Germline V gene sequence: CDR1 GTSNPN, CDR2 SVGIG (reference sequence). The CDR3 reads CASRRGRGLSGTEAFF. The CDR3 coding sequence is TGTGCCTCGCGCCGGGGCAGGGGGCTAAGTGGGACTGAAGCTTTCTTT.

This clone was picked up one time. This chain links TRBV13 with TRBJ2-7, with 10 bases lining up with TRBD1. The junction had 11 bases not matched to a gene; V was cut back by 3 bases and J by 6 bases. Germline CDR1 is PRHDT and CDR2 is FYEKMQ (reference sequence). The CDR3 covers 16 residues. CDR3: CASSFRGRGQGREQYF. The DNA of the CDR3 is TGTGCCAGCAGCTTTAGAGGTAGGGGACAGGGGCGCGAGCAGTACTTC.

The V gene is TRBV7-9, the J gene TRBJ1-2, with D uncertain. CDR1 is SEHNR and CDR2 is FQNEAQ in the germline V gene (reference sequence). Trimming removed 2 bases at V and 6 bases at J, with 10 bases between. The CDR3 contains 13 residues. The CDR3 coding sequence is TGTGCCAGCAGCTTACTTTTGAGGGATGGCTACACCTTC. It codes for CASSLLLRDGYTF.

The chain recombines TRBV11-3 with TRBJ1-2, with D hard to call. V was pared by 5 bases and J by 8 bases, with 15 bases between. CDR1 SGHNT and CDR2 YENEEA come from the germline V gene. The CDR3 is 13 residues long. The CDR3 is CASSPERDKGYTF. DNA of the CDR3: TGTGCCAGCAGCCCGGAGAGAGATAAAGGCTACACCTTC. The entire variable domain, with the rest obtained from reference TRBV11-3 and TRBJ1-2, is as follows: EAGVVQSPRYKIIEKKQPVAFWCNPISGHNTLYWYLQNLGQGPELLIRYENEEAVDDSQLPKDRFSAERLKGVDSTLKIQPAELGDSAVYLCASSPERDKGYTFGSGTRLTVV.

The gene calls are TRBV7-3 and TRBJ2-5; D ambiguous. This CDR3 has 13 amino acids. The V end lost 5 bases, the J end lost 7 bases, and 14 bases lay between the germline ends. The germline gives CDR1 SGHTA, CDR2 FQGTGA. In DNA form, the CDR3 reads TGTGCCAGCAGCGTAGGCGACATGGGGACCCAGTACTTC. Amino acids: CASSVGDMGTQYF.

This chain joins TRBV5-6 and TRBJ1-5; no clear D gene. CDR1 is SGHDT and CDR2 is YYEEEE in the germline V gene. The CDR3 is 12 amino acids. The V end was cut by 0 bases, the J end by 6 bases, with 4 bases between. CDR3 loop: CASSLASQPQHF. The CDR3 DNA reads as TGTGCCAGCAGCTTGGCCAGTCAGCCCCAGCATTTT.

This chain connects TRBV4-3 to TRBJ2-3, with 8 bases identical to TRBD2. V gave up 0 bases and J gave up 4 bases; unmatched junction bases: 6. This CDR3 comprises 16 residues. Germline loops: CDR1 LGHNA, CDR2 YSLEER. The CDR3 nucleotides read TGCGCCAGCAGCCAAGAGGCTAGCGGGTACGCAGATACGCAGTATTTT. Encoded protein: CASSQEASGYADTQYF.

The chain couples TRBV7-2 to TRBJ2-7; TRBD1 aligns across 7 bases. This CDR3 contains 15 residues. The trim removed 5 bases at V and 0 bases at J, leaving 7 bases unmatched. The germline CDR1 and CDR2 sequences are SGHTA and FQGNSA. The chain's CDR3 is CASSIGTVPSYEQYF. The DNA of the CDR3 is TGTGCCAGCAGCATTGGGACAGTTCCCTCCTACGAGCAGTACTTC. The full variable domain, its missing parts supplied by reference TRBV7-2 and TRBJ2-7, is GAGVSQSPSNKVTEKGKDVELRCDPISGHTALYWYRQSLGQGLEFLIYFQGNSAPDKSGLPSDRFSAERTGGSVSTLTIQRTQQEDSAVYLCASSIGTVPSYEQYFGPGTRLTVT.

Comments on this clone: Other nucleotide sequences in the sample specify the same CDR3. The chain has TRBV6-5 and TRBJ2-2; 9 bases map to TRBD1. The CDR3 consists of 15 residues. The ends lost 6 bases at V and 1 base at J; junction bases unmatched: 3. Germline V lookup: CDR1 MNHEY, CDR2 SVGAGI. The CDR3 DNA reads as TGTGCCAGCAGCTCGGGACAGGGGAACACCGGGGAGCTGTTTTTT. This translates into CASSSGQGNTGELFF.

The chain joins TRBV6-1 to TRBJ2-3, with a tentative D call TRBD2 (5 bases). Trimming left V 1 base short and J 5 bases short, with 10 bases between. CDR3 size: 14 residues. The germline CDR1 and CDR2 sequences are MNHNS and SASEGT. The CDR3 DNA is TGTGCCAGCAGTGAAGGTTTAGCGCTAGATACGCAGTATTTT. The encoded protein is CASSEGLALDTQYF.

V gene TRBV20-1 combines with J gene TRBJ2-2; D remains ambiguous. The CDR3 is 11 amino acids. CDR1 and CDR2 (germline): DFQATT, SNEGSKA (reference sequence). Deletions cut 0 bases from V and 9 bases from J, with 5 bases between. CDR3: CSARELRELFF. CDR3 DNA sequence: TGCAGTGCTAGAGAGCTTAGGGAGCTGTTTTTT.

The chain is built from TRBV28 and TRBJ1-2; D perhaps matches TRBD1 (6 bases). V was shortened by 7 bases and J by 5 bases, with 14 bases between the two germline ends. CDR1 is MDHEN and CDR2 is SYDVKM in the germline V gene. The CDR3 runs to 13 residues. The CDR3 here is CASKVAGVYGYTF. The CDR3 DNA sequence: TGTGCCAGCAAGGTGGCAGGGGTTTATGGCTACACCTTC.

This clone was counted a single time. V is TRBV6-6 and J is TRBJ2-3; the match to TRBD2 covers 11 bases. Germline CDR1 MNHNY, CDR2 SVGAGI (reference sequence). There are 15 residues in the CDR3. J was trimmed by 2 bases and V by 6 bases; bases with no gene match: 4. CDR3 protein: CASSYSGRVTDTQYF. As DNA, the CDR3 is TGTGCCAGCAGCTATAGCGGGAGGGTCACAGATACGCAGTATTTT.

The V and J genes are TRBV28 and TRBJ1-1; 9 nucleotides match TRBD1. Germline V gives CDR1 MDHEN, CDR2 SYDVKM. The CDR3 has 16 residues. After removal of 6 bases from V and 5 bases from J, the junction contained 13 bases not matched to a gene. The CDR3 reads CASRERTGAKRTEAFF. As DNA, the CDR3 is TGTGCCAGCAGAGAGAGGACAGGGGCTAAAAGGACTGAAGCTTTCTTT.

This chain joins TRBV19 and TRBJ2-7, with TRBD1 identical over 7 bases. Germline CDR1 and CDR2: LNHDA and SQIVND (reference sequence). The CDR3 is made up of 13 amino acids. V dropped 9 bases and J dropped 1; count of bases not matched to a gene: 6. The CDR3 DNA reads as TGTGCCAGCGGGGACAGAAATTCCTACGAGCAGTACTTC. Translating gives CASGDRNSYEQYF.

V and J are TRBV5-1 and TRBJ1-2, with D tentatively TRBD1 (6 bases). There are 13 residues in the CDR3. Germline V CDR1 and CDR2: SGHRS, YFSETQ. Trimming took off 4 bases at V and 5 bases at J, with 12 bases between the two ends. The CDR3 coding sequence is TGCGCCAGCAGCCCGGACAGTGGGTATGGCTACACCTTC. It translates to CASSPDSGYGYTF. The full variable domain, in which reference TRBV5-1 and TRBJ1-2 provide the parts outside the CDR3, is KAGVTQTPRYLIKTRGQQVTLSCSPISGHRSVSWYQQTPGQGLQFLFEYFSETQRNKGNFPGRFSGRQFSNSRSEMNVSTLELGDSALYLCASSPDSGYGYTFGSGTRLTVV.

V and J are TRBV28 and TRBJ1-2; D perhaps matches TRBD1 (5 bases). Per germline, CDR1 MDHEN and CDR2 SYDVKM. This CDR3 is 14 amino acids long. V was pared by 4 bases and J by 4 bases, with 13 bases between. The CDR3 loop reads CASSSITGIYGYTF. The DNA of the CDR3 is TGTGCCAGCAGTTCCATAACAGGAATCTATGGCTACACCTTC.

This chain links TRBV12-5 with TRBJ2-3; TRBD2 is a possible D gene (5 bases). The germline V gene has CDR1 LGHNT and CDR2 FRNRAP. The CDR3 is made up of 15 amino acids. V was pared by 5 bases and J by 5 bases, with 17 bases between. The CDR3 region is CASGLGTRSGDTQYF. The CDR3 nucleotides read TGTGCTAGTGGTCTGGGCACGCGGAGCGGAGATACGCAGTATTTT.

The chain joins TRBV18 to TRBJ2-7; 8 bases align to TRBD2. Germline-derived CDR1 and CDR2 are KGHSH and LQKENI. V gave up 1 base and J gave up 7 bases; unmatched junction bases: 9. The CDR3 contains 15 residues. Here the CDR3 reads CASSPLAGSLVEQYF. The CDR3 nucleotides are TGTGCCAGCTCACCACTAGCGGGAAGCCTCGTGGAGCAGTACTTC. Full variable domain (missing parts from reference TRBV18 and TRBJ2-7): NAGVMQNPRHLVRRRGQEARLRCSPMKGHSHVYWYRQLPEEGLKFMVYLQKENIIDESGMPKERFSAEFPKEGPSILRIQQVVRGDSAAYFCASSPLAGSLVEQYFGPGTRLTVT.

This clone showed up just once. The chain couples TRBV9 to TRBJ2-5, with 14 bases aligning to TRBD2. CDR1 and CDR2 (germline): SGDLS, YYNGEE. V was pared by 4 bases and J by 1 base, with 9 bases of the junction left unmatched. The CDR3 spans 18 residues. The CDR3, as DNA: TGTGCCAGCAGCTTACACGGGACTAGCGGGAGAGGCCAAGAGACCCAGTACTTC. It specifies CASSLHGTSGRGQETQYF.

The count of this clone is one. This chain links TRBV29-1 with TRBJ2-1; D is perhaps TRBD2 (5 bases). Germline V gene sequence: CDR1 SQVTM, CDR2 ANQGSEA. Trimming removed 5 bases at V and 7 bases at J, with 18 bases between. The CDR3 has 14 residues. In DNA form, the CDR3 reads TGCAGCGTTCATAGCTCCCTAAGGAGGAATGAGCAGTTCTTC. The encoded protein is CSVHSSLRRNEQFF.

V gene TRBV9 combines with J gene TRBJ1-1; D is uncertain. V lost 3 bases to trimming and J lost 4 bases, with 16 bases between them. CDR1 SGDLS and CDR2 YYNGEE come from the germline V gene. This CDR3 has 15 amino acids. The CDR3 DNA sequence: TGTGCCAGCAGCGCCCGACATCAGTCGGGCACTGAAGCTTTCTTT. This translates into CASSARHQSGTEAFF. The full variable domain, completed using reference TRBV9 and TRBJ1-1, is DSGVTQTPKHLITATGQRVTLRCSPRSGDLSVYWYQQSLDQGLQFLIQYYNGEERAKGNILERFSAQQFPDLHSELNLSSLELGDSALYFCASSARHQSGTEAFFGQGTRLTVV.

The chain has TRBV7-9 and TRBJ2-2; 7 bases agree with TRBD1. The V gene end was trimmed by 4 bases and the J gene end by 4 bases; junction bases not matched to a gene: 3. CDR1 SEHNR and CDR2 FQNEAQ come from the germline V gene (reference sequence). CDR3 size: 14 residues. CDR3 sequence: CASSSQGVTGELFF. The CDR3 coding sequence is TGTGCCAGCAGCTCCCAGGGGGTCACCGGGGAGCTGTTTTTT. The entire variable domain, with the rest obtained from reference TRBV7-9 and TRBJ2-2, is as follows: DTGVSQNPRHKITKRGQNVTFRCDPISEHNRLYWYRQTLGQGPEFLTYFQNEAQLEKSRLLSDRFSAERPKGSFSTLEIQRTEQGDSAMYLCASSSQGVTGELFFGEGSRLTVL.